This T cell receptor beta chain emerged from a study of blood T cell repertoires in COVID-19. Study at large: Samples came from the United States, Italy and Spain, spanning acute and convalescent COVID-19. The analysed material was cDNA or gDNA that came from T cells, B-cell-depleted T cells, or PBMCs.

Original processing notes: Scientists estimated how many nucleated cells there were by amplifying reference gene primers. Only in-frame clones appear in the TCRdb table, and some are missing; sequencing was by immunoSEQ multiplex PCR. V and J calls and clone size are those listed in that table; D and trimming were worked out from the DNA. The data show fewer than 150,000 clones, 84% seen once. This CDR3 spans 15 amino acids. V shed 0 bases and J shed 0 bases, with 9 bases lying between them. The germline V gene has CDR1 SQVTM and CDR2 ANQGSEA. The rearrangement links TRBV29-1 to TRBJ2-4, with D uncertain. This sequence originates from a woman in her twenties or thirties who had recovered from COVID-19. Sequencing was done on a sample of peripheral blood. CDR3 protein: CSVEDGPLAKNIQYF. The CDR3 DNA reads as TGCAGCGTTGAAGATGGGCCCTTAGCCAAAAACATTCAGTACTTC.